This T cell receptor (beta chain) was profiled in a study of immune heterogeneity within non-small cell lung tumors. Study conclusions and caveats: Identical dominant CDR3 beta clonotypes recurred across tumor sites within a patient, alongside site-unique high-frequency clones. Local T-cell clonality tracked local tumor mutational burden, showing a moderate yet significant relationship (R about 0.35). Individual patients mostly differed in their high-frequency T-cell receptor beta clonotypes.

With respect to this clonotype: Its antigen remains unidentified.

Bulk tumor genomic DNA, roughly 590 ng per sample, was used as template. Multiple biopsies spaced far apart were taken from each primary tumor during surgery. Before undergoing curative surgery, patients had newly diagnosed non-small cell lung cancer that was untreated. TCR beta CDR3 amplification used multiplex PCR with 32 V and 13 J primers. TCRdb fed the multiplex PCR reads into MiXCR, producing one record per CDR3 protein. This sample has tens of thousands of distinct CDR3 sequences; about 29% occur once, and the top ten carry roughly 4%. V gave up 7 bases and J gave up 1 base, with 7 bases separating them. There are 12 residues in the CDR3. Germline assignment: CDR1 LGHNT and CDR2 FRNRAP.

V is TRBV12-5 and J is TRBJ1-1; possible D gene TRBD1, 6 bases. This clonotype was sampled from a man aged 40-55 years with non-small cell lung cancer. Sample: lung tumor tissue. The CDR3 region is CASAGANTEAFF. DNA of the CDR3: TGTGCTAGTGCAGGGGCGAACACTGAAGCTTTCTTT.